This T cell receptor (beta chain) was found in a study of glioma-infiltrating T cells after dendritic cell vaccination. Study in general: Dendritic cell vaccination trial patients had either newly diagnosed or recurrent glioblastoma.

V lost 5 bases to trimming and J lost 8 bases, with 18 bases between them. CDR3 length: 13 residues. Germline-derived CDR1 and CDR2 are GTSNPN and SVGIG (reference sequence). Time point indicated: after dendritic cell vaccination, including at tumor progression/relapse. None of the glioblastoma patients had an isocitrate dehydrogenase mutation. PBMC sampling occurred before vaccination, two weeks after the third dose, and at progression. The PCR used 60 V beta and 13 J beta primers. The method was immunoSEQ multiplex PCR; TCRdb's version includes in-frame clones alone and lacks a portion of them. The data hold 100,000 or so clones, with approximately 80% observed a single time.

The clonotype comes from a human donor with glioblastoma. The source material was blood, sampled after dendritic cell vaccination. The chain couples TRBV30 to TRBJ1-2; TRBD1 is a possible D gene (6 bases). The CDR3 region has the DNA TGTGCCTGGGGCACAGGGCGGTTCAAGGGCTACACCTTC. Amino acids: CAWGTGRFKGYTF.